The 2 T cell receptor beta chains below come from one sample, sequenced in a study of blood T cell repertoires in COVID-19. Sequenced by immunoSEQ multiplex PCR; TCRdb stores in-frame clones only, minus some. Seen here are about 150,000 clones, roughly 80% observed once, and the top ten hold roughly 3.5%. The sequencing input was peripheral blood. Receptors originate from a woman aged 80 or over with acute or convalescent COVID-19.

J is TRBJ1-1 and V is TRBV5-3, with a tentative D call TRBD1 (5 bases). TRBV5-3 is filed as an ORF, its function uncertain. V was shortened by 3 bases and J by 2 bases, with 17 bases between the two germline ends. CDR3 size: 16 residues. The CDR3 spells CARSSSYRPDNTEAFF. For the CDR3, the DNA is TGTGCCAGAAGCTCTAGTTACAGGCCAGACAACACTGAAGCTTTCTTT.

This clone appeared a single time. The chain links TRBV5-1 to TRBJ2-2; 9 bases match TRBD1. Germline V gene sequence: CDR1 SGHRS, CDR2 YFSETQ. CDR3 length: 16 residues. The ends lost 0 bases at V and 3 bases at J; junction bases unmatched: 3. Here the CDR3 DNA reads TGCGCCAGCAGCTTGGGGGACAGGGAGGACACCGGGGAGCTGTTTTTT. It is translated as CASSLGDREDTGELFF.